The next 7 T cell receptor beta chains were all read from a single sample in a study of post-analysis software for immune sequencing data. These receptors have no known antigen. Unique molecular identifiers had been added to the TCR beta cDNA libraries. TCRdb re-derived calls from the PCR reads in MiXCR, one entry per CDR3 protein. The sample carries around 250,000 distinct CDR3 sequences, just over 35% recorded once. General study points: Compared with controls, patients had more of 4 or 5 TRBV segments, including TRBV5-6, TRBV5-1 and TRBV20-1.

Sequencing was done on a sample of blood. Receptors were obtained from a girl aged 10-17 years with multiple sclerosis.

This clonotype was observed a few times. A much larger clone differs from this one at a single base, so this may be a read error. J is TRBJ2-7 and V is TRBV20-1; 7 nucleotides align to TRBD2. V trimming: 0 bases; J trimming: 7 bases; junction bases outside the gene matches: 12. The CDR3 sequence is 15 residues long. CDR1 DFQATT and CDR2 SNEGSKA come from the germline V gene (reference sequence). The CDR3 reads CSARDPQRDHNEQYF. The CDR3 DNA follows: TGCAGTGCTAGAGATCCTCAGCGGGACCACAATGAGCAGTACTTC.

This clonotype was observed a single time. The genes are TRBV30 and TRBJ1-1; D perhaps matches TRBD1 (5 bases). The CDR3 totals 13 residues. V was cut by 2 bases and J by 1 base, with 8 bases left in between. Per the germline V gene, CDR1 is GTSNPN and CDR2 is SVGIG (reference sequence). The CDR3 nucleotides read TGTGCCTGGAGTCCTACAGGGAACACTGAAGCTTTCTTT. Protein sequence: CAWSPTGNTEAFF.

The chain recombines TRBV28 with TRBJ1-4; D gene ambiguous. CDR1 MDHEN and CDR2 SYDVKM come from the germline V gene. This CDR3 spans 15 amino acids. V lost 4 bases and J 8 bases, leaving 17 bases between the germline ends. CDR3 protein: CASSSQAEWVEKLFF. CDR3 bases: TGTGCCAGCAGTTCCCAAGCCGAATGGGTCGAAAAACTGTTTTTT. The full variable domain, its missing parts supplied by reference TRBV28 and TRBJ1-4, is DVKVTQSSRYLVKRTGEKVFLECVQDMDHENMFWYRQDPGLGLRLIYFSYDVKMKEKGDIPEGYSVSREKKERFSLILESASTNQTSMYLCASSSQAEWVEKLFFGSGTQLSVL.

This clonotype was observed at least ten times. The rearrangement joins TRBV27 to TRBJ2-4; 7 bases line up with TRBD1. Germline lookup yields CDR1 MNHEY and CDR2 SMNVEV (reference sequence). The CDR3 loop spans 18 amino acids. Trimming at V came to 5 bases and at J to 0 bases, leaving 13 bases not matched to a gene. CDR3: CASSGGWDRGLAKNIQYF. DNA for the CDR3: TGTGCCAGCAGTGGGGGTTGGGACAGAGGATTAGCCAAAAACATTCAGTACTTC.

This clonotype was recorded at least ten times. V gene TRBV11-2 combines with J gene TRBJ2-1, with 7 bases matching TRBD2. V lost 0 bases, J lost 3 bases, and 11 bases stayed unmatched. Germline V lookup: CDR1 SGHAT, CDR2 FQNNGV. The CDR3 is 18 amino acids. The CDR3 region is CASSLDPPSGVIYNEQFF. CDR3 nucleotides: TGTGCCAGCAGCTTAGATCCCCCCAGCGGGGTTATCTACAATGAGCAGTTCTTC.

This clonotype was counted between two and nine times. The chain recombines TRBV4-2 with TRBJ1-1; weak D call: TRBD1 (5 bases). Germline V gene sequence: CDR1 LGHNA, CDR2 YNFKEQ. Trimming removed 0 bases at V and 3 bases at J, with 11 bases between. The CDR3 is 15 residues long. The CDR3 region has the DNA TGTGCCAGCAGCCAAGACTGGCAGGGTGACACTGAAGCTTTCTTT. The encoded protein is CASSQDWQGDTEAFF.

The rearrangement links TRBV29-1 to TRBJ1-2; 9 bases agree with TRBD1. With 6 bases clipped from V and 3 bases from J, the junction kept 8 bases outside the gene matches. Germline V gene sequence: CDR1 SQVTM, CDR2 ANQGSEA. This CDR3 has 14 residues. The CDR3 DNA is TGCAGCGTGTCGGGACAGGGTCAGGACTATGGCTACACCTTC. Translating it yields CSVSGQGQDYGYTF.